The entry below describes one T cell receptor (beta chain). Its antigen is not known. The data were produced by immunoSEQ multiplex PCR, yet TCRdb's version contains in-frame clones alone and is incomplete. Here the sample spans over 1,400 clones, approximately 86% being singletons. Germline CDR1 is MDHEN and CDR2 is SYDVKM. The V gene end was trimmed by 6 bases and the J gene end by 5 bases; junction bases not matched to a gene: 6. The CDR3 is 15 amino acids. These data originate in a study of brain metastases from non-small cell lung cancer. Broader study findings: Metastases had sparse T cells but largely shared repertoires with primaries. Brain metastases had lower T-cell infiltration than primary tumors. T-cell clones appeared expanded in 55% to 65% of brain metastases relative to matched primary tumors.

This receptor was taken from a donor over 35 with non-small cell lung cancer. The chain joins TRBV28 to TRBJ1-5; 11 bases map to TRBD1. The specimen was tissue from a brain metastasis. CDR3 sequence: CASRSPGQGDQPQHF. The CDR3, as DNA: TGTGCCAGCAGATCTCCGGGACAGGGGGATCAGCCCCAGCATTTT.